The present TCR beta chain was sequenced within a study of glioma-infiltrating T cells. In the study overall: Approximately 1 million peripheral T cells were targeted at 4.5- to 10-fold coverage.

Overall study results and limits: Tissue-blood divergence was below expectation in non-neoplastic patients, above in gliomas. Shared blood CDR3 signature motifs marked patients with low tissue-blood divergence.

Using RNA template, CDR3s of TCR alpha and beta were amplified with iRepertoire arm-PCR. Tissue mRNA or PBMC total RNA, roughly 100-400 ng, went into one-step reverse transcription and amplification. In TCRdb, the multiplex PCR reads were re-called with MiXCR into one record per CDR3 protein. The sample has 300,000 to 450,000 distinct CDR3 sequences, 35% to 45% seen once. The germline V gene has CDR1 SGHDN and CDR2 FVKESK. This CDR3 spans 18 amino acids. This clonotype showed up just once. Its antigen is undetermined. One junction end does not reproduce the germline sequence, and a read error may be involved.

The specimen sequenced was glioma tissue, nonneoplastic brain tissue, or PBMCs (not recorded which). The chain employs TRBV14 and TRBJ2-5, with D perhaps matching TRBD1 (5 bases). This sequence was found in a human donor with low-grade glioma or glioblastoma, undergoing nonglioma brain surgery, or in good health (not recorded which). CDR3 coding DNA: TGTGCCAGCAGCCAAGGGTTCAAGGACACCATCTACCAAGAGACCCAGTACTTT. It is translated as CASSQGFKDTIYQETQYF.